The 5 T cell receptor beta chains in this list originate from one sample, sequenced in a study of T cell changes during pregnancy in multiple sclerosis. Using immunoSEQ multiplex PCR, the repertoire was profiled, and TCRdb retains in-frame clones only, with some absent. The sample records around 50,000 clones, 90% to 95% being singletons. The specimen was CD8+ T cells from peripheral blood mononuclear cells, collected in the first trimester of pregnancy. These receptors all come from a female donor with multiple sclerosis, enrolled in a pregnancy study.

The CDR3 bases are TGCGCCAGCAGCCAAGATCAAAAGGCTCTAGCGGGAGTACCCTACAATGAGCAGTTCTTC. It yields the protein CASSQDQKALAGVPYNEQFF. V is TRBV4-1 and J is TRBJ2-1; 10 bases line up with TRBD2. Trimming at V came to 0 bases and at J to 2 bases, leaving 13 bases not matched to a gene. The CDR3 is 20 amino acids. CDR1 is MGHRA, CDR2 YSYEKL, per germline.

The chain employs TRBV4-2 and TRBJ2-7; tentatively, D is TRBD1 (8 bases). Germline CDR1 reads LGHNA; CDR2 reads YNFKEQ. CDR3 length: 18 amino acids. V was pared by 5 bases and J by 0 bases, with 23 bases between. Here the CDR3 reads CASSFMTGEGAYSYEQYF. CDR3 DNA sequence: TGTGCCAGCAGCTTTATGACAGGGGAGGGGGCCTACTCCTACGAGCAGTACTTC.

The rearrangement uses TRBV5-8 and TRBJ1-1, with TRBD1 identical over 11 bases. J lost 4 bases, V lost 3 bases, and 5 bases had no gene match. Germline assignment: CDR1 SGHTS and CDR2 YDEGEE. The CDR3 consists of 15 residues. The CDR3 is CASSSPGTGGTEAFF. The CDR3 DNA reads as TGTGCCAGCAGCTCCCCCGGGACAGGGGGCACTGAAGCTTTCTTT.

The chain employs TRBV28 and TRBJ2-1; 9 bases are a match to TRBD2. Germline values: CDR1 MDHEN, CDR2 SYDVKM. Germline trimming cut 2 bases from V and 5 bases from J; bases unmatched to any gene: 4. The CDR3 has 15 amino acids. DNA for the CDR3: TGTGCCAGCAGTTTAGGGACTAGCAGCGACAATGAGCAGTTCTTC. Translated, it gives CASSLGTSSDNEQFF.

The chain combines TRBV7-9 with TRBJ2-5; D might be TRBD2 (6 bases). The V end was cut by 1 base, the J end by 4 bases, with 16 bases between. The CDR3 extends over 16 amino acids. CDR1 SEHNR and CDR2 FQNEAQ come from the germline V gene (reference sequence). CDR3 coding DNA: TGTGCCAGCAGCTTAGGCCGGGACTCACTCACAGAGACCCAGTACTTC. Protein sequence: CASSLGRDSLTETQYF.